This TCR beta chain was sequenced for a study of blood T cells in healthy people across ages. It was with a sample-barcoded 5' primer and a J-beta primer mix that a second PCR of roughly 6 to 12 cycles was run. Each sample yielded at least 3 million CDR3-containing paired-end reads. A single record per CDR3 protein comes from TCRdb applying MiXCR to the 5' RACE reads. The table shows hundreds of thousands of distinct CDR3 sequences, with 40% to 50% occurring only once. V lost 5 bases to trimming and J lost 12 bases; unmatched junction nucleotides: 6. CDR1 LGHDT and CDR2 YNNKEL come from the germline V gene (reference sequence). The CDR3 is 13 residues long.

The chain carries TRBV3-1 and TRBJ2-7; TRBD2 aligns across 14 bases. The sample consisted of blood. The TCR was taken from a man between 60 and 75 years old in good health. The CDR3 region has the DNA TGTGCCAGCAGCGCGGGACTAGCGGGGGTTGCGTACTTC. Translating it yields CASSAGLAGVAYF.